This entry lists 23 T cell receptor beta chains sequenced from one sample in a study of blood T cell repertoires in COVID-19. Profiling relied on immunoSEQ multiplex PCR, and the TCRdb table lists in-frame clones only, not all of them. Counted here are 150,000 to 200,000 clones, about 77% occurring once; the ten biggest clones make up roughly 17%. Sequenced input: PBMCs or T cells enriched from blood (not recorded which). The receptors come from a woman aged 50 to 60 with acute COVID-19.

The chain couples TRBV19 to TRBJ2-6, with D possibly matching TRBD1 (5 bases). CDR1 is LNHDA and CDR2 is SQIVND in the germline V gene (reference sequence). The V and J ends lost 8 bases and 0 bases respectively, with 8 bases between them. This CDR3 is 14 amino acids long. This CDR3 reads CASHDSSGANVLTF. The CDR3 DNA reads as TGTGCCAGTCATGACAGCTCTGGGGCCAACGTCCTGACTTTC.

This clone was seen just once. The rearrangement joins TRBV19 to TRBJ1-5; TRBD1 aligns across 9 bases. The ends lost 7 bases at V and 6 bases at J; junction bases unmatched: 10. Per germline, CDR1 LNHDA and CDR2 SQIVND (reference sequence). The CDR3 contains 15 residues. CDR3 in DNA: TGTGCCAGTACCCCAGGACAGGGGCAGGCTCAGCCCCAGCATTTT. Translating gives CASTPGQGQAQPQHF.

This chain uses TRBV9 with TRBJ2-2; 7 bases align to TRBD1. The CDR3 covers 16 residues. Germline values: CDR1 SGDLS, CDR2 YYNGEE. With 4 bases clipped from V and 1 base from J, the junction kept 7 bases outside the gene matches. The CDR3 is CASSKQGFQNTGELFF. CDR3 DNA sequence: TGTGCCAGCAGCAAACAGGGGTTTCAGAACACCGGGGAGCTGTTTTTT.

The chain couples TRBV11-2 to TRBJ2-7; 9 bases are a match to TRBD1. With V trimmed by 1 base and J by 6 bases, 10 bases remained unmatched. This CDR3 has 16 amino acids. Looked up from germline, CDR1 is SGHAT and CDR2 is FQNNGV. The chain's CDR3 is CASSLGSGTGRVEQYV. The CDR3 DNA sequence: TGTGCCAGCAGCTTAGGGAGCGGGACAGGGAGAGTCGAGCAGTACGTC.

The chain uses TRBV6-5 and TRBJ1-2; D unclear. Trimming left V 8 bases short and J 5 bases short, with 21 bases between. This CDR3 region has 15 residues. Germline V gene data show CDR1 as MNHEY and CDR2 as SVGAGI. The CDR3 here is CASDTGKHPVYGYTF. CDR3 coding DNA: TGTGCCAGCGACACGGGAAAACACCCCGTTTATGGCTACACCTTC.

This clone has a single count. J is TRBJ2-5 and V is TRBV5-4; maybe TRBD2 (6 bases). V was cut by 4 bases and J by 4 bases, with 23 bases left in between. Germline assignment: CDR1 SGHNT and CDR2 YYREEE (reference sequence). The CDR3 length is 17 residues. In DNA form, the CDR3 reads TGTGCCAGCAGCCCAAGCCCCATAGCGGTCGGAGGAGAGACCCAGTACTTC. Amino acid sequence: CASSPSPIAVGGETQYF.

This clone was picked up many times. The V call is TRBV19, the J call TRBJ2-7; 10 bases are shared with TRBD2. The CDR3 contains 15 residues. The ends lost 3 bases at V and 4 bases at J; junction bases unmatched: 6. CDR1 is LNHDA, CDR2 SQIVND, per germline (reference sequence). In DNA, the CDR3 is TGTGCCAGTAGTATGAAACTAGCGGGGCATTACGAGCAGTACGTC. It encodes CASSMKLAGHYEQYV.

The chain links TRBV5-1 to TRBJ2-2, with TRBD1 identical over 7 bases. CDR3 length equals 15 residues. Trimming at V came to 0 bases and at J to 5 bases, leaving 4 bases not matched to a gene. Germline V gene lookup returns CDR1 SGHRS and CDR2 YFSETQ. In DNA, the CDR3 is TGCGCCAGCAGCTTGGGGACAGGATATACCGGGGAGCTGTTTTTT. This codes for CASSLGTGYTGELFF.

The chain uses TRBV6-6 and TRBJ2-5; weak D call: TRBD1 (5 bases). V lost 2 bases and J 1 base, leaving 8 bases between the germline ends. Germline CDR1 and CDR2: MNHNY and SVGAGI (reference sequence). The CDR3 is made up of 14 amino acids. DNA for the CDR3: TGTGCCAGCAGTTACCGACAGACCCAAGAGACCCAGTACTTC. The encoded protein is CASSYRQTQETQYF.

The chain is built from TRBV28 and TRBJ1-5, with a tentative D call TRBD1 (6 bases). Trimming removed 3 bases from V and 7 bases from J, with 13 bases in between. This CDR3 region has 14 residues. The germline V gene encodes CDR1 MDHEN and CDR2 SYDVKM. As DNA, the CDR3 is TGTGCCAGCAGTTTGGGGGGGGCGCGACAGCCCCAGCATTTT. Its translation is CASSLGGARQPQHF.

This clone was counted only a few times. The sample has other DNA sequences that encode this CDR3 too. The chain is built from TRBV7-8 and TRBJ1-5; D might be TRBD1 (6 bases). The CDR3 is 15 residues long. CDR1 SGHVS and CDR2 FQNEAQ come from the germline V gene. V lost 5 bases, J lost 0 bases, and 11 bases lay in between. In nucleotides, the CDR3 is TGTGCCAGCAGCACCGGACAGTATAGCAATCAGCCCCAGCATTTT. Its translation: CASSTGQYSNQPQHF.

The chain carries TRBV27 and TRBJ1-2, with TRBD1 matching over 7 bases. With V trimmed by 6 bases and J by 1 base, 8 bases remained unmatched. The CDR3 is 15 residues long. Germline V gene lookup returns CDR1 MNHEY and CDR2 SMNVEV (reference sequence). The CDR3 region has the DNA TGTGCCAGCAGCAGGGGGACGGTGGATAACTATGGCTACACCTTC. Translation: CASSRGTVDNYGYTF.

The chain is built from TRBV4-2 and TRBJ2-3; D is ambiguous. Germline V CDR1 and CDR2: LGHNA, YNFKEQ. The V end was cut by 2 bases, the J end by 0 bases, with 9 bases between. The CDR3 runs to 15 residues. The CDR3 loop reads CASSQYGQSTDTQYF. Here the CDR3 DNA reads TGTGCCAGCAGCCAATATGGCCAGAGCACAGATACGCAGTATTTT.

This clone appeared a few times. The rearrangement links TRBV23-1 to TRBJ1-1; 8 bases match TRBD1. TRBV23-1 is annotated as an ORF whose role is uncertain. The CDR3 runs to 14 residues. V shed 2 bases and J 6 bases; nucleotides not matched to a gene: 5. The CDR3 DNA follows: TGCGCCAGCAGTCAACACAGGGGGAATGCTGAAGCTTTCTTT. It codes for CASSQHRGNAEAFF.

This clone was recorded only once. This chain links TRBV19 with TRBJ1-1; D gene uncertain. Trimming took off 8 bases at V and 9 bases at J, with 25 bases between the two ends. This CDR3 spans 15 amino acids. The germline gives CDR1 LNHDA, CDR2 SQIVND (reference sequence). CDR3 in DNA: TGTGCCAGTCTCGATCCGGGAGGGCATTCGAGGCAAGCTTTCTTT. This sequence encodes CASLDPGGHSRQAFF.

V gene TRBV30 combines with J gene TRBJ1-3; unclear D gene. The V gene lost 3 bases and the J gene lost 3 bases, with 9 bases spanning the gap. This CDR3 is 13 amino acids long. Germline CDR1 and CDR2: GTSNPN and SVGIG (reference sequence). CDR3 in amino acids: CAWSRGDGNTIYF. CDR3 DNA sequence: TGTGCCTGGAGCCGGGGAGATGGAAACACCATATATTTT. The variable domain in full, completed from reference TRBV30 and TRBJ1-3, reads SQTIHQWPATLVQPVGSPLSLECTVEGTSNPNLYWYRQAAGRGLQLLFYSVGIGQISSEVPQNLSASRPQDRQFILSSKKLLLSDSGFYLCAWSRGDGNTIYFGEGSWLTVV.

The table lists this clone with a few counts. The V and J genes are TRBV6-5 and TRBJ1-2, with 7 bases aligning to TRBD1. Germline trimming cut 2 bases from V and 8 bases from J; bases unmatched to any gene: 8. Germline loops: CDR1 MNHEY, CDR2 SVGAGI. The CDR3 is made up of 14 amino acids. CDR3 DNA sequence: TGTGCCAGCAGTTACGGCGGGACACAGGGGGGCTACACCTTC. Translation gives CASSYGGTQGGYTF.

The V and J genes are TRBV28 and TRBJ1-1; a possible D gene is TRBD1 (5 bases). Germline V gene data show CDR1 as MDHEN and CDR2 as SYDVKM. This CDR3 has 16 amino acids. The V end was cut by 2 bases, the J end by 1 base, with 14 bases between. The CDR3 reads CASSLGRRGRNTEAFF. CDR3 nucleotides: TGTGCCAGCAGTTTAGGCAGGCGGGGGAGGAACACTGAAGCTTTCTTT.

The CDR3, as DNA: TGTGCCAGCAGTTTCGCCGGGAGCACTGAAGCTTTCTTT. Amino acids: CASSFAGSTEAFF. V gene TRBV28 combines with J gene TRBJ1-1; D is ambiguous. The CDR3 contains 13 residues. Looked up from germline, CDR1 is MDHEN and CDR2 is SYDVKM. The V end lost 3 bases, the J end lost 4 bases, and 9 bases lay between the germline ends.

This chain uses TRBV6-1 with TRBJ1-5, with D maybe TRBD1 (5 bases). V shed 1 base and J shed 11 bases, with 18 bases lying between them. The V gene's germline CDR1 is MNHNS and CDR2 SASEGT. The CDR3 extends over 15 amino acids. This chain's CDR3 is CASSEGSGGTWTQHF. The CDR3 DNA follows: TGTGCCAGCAGTGAAGGGTCGGGGGGTACTTGGACCCAGCATTTT.

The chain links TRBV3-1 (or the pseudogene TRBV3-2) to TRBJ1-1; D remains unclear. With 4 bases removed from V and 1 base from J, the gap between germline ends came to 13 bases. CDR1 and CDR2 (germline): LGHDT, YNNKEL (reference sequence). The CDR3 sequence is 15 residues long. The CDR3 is CASSPRVEGNTEAFF. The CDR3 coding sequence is TGTGCCAGCAGCCCAAGGGTCGAGGGGAACACTGAAGCTTTCTTT.

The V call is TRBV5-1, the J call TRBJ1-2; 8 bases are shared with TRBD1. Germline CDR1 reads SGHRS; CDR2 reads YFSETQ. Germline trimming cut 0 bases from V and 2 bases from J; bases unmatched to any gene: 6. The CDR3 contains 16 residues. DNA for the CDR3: TGCGCCAGCAGCTTGGGGCCGACAGGGGTCAACTATGGCTACACCTTC. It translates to CASSLGPTGVNYGYTF.

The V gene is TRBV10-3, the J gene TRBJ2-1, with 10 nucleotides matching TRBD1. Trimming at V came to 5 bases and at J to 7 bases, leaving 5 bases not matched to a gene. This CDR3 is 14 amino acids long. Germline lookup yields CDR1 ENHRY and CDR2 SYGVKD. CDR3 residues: CAISSTGGMNEQFF. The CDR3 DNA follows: TGTGCCATCAGTTCGACAGGGGGCATGAATGAGCAGTTCTTC.